The 20 T cell receptor beta chains listed next were all sequenced from one sample in a study of post-analysis software for immune sequencing data. The antigens of these receptors remain unknown. Study outcomes and limitations: Comparison of patients with controls showed about 5 TRBV segments more frequent in patients, TRBV5-6, TRBV5-1 and TRBV20-1 among them.

Unique molecular identifiers were present in the TCR beta cDNA libraries. Via MiXCR, TCRdb re-called the PCR reads, giving one row per CDR3 protein. Here the sample spans 430,000 or so distinct CDR3 sequences, 30% to 45% being singletons. The material sequenced was blood. These receptors were collected from a girl aged 2 to 10 with multiple sclerosis.

The CDR3 DNA reads TGTGCCATCCACCCAAAGCGGGAGGTCTTCGACAATGAGCAGTTCTTC. Translating it yields CAIHPKREVFDNEQFF. J is TRBJ2-1 and V is TRBV7-9; TRBD2 matches at 9 bases. CDR1 and CDR2 from the germline V gene are SEHNR and FQNEAQ (reference sequence). CDR3 size: 16 residues. J lost 5 bases, V lost 10 bases, and 15 bases had no gene match.

This chain joins TRBV7-2 and TRBJ2-4; 10 bases agree with TRBD2. The CDR3 spans 17 residues. After removal of 5 bases from V and 6 bases from J, the junction contained 13 bases not matched to a gene. The germline CDR1 and CDR2 sequences are SGHTA and FQGNSA. The CDR3, as DNA: TGTGCCAGCAGCCGTGCGATCTTAGCGGGGGGTGGAAACATTCAGTACTTC. It specifies CASSRAILAGGGNIQYF.

The rearrangement joins TRBV10-3 to TRBJ1-5; 9 bases agree with TRBD1. Germline V gene sequence: CDR1 ENHRY, CDR2 SYGVKD. Losses at the gene ends were 7 bases for V and 0 bases for J; bases not matched to a gene: 10. The CDR3 length is 17 residues. CDR3 in amino acids: CAINDEQGAHSNQPQHF. DNA of the CDR3: TGTGCCATCAATGATGAACAGGGGGCCCATAGCAATCAGCCCCAGCATTTT.

This clonotype appeared a few times. The chain uses TRBV5-6 and TRBJ2-7, with a weak D call TRBD1 (6 bases). Trimming shortened V by 2 bases and J by 4 bases, and 10 bases separated the two germline ends. Per the germline V gene, CDR1 is SGHDT and CDR2 is YYEEEE. The CDR3 spans 13 residues. The CDR3 coding sequence is TGTGCCAGCAGCTTTGGCAGGGGTTACGAGCAGTACTTC. It is translated as CASSFGRGYEQYF.

The V gene is TRBV7-9, the J gene TRBJ1-2, with D perhaps TRBD1 (6 bases). Germline CDR1 and CDR2: SEHNR and FQNEAQ (reference sequence). V lost 7 bases, J lost 6 bases, and 12 bases lay in between. This CDR3 is 12 amino acids long. CDR3 nucleotide sequence: TGTGCCAGCATCCTCTGGGACAATGGCTACACCTTC. This gives the protein CASILWDNGYTF.

This clonotype was seen more than once but under ten times. CDR3 bases: TGTGCCAGCAGTGAATCCAGCGGCAACTATGGCTACACCTTC. Translated: CASSESSGNYGYTF. The chain carries TRBV6-1 and TRBJ1-2; D gene unclear. CDR3 length equals 14 residues. Trimming took off 2 bases at V and 2 bases at J, with 9 bases between the two ends. Per the germline V gene, CDR1 is MNHNS and CDR2 is SASEGT.

The rearrangement joins TRBV5-5 to TRBJ2-1, with D possibly matching TRBD1 (6 bases). The CDR3 totals 16 residues. V was trimmed by 4 bases and J by 8 bases, leaving 22 bases between them. The V gene's germline CDR1 is SGHKS and CDR2 YYEKEE (reference sequence). The CDR3 sequence is CASSPPRAGEIDEQFF. DNA for the CDR3: TGTGCCAGCAGCCCCCCTCGGGCAGGGGAAATTGATGAGCAGTTCTTC. The variable domain in full, with the rest retrieved from reference TRBV5-5 and TRBJ2-1, is DAGVTQSPTHLIKTRGQQVTLRCSPISGHKSVSWYQQVLGQGPQFIFQYYEKEERGRGNFPDRFSARQFPNYSSELNVNALLLGDSALYLCASSPPRAGEIDEQFFGPGTRLTVL.

This clonotype was seen only a few times. This rearrangement joins TRBV7-3 to TRBJ2-7, with D uncertain. The V gene lost 1 base and the J gene lost 6 bases, with 13 bases spanning the gap. This CDR3 spans 14 amino acids. CDR1 is SGHTA and CDR2 is FQGTGA in the germline V gene. Written as DNA, the CDR3 is TGTGCCAGCAGCTTAATGCCCATGTCACCCGAGCAGTACTTC. This gives the protein CASSLMPMSPEQYF.

The chain has TRBV12-3 or TRBV12-4 and TRBJ1-5, with D possibly being TRBD1 (5 bases). The V end was cut by 6 bases, the J end by 0 bases, with 9 bases between. This CDR3 contains 14 residues. CDR3 bases: TGTGCCAGCAGCCGGACAAATAGCAATCAGCCCCAGCATTTT. Translating gives CASSRTNSNQPQHF.

The V gene is TRBV5-6, the J gene TRBJ2-7, with 9 bases aligning to TRBD2. The trim removed 0 bases at V and 2 bases at J, leaving 3 bases unmatched. Germline lookup yields CDR1 SGHDT and CDR2 YYEEEE. The CDR3 loop spans 15 amino acids. CDR3 loop: CASSLVQRGAYEQYF. CDR3 nucleotides: TGTGCCAGCAGCTTGGTTCAGCGGGGGGCCTACGAGCAGTACTTC.

V is TRBV7-2 and J is TRBJ1-2; D ambiguous. The V and J ends lost 1 base and 4 bases respectively, with 10 bases between them. The CDR3 spans 14 residues. Germline-derived CDR1 and CDR2 are SGHTA and FQGNSA. As DNA, the CDR3 is TGTGCCAGCAGCTTAGACGGGAGGACCTATGGCTACACCTTC. Amino acids: CASSLDGRTYGYTF. The full variable domain, rest sourced from reference TRBV7-2 and TRBJ1-2, is GAGVSQSPSNKVTEKGKDVELRCDPISGHTALYWYRQSLGQGLEFLIYFQGNSAPDKSGLPSDRFSAERTGGSVSTLTIQRTQQEDSAVYLCASSLDGRTYGYTFGSGTRLTVV.

The chain is built from TRBV4-1 and TRBJ2-7; the match to TRBD1 covers 9 bases. The germline V gene encodes CDR1 MGHRA and CDR2 YSYEKL. This CDR3 has 16 amino acids. Trimming removed 3 bases from V and 4 bases from J; junction bases left unmatched: 10. CDR3 region: CASSQVWTGVVYEQYF. CDR3 DNA: TGCGCCAGCAGCCAGGTTTGGACAGGGGTCGTGTACGAGCAGTACTTC.

Remarks on this clonotype: Mismatch with germline at one junction end may stem from a read error. The chain is built from TRBV5-1 and TRBJ2-4, with D perhaps TRBD1 (6 bases). CDR3 size: 14 residues. CDR1 is SGHRS and CDR2 is YFSETQ in the germline V gene. CDR3 region: CASSLAPQGAEQHF. The CDR3 region has the DNA TGCGCCAGCAGCTTGGCCCCACAGGGTGCCGAGCAGCACTTC.

V is TRBV6-5 and J is TRBJ2-7, with 9 bases lining up with TRBD2. Per the germline V gene, CDR1 is MNHEY and CDR2 is SVGAGI. V lost 2 bases to trimming and J lost 2 bases; unmatched junction nucleotides: 1. The CDR3 extends over 14 amino acids. CDR3 in DNA: TGTGCCAGCAGTTACGCGGGAGGGCCCTACGAGCAGTACTTC. Its protein product is CASSYAGGPYEQYF.

This chain joins TRBV7-2 and TRBJ2-5, with 8 bases lining up with TRBD1. The assigned J gene may be wrong: the sequence end matches TRBJ2-7 better. This CDR3 region has 14 residues. Germline loops: CDR1 SGHTA, CDR2 FQGNSA. The CDR3 DNA sequence: TGTGCCAGCAGCTTAGACCAGGGGGCTGACGAGCAGTACTTC. As protein: CASSLDQGADEQYF.

The V call is TRBV28, the J call TRBJ2-7, with 10 bases aligning to TRBD1. Germline values: CDR1 MDHEN, CDR2 SYDVKM. This CDR3 is 15 amino acids long. The J segment lost 3 bases and the V segment lost 6 bases, leaving 8 bases of the junction unmatched. CDR3 protein: CASSSSGQGIYEQYF. CDR3 bases: TGTGCCAGCAGCTCCTCGGGACAGGGGATCTACGAGCAGTACTTC. The full variable domain, in which reference TRBV28 and TRBJ2-7 provide the parts outside the CDR3, is DVKVTQSSRYLVKRTGEKVFLECVQDMDHENMFWYRQDPGLGLRLIYFSYDVKMKEKGDIPEGYSVSREKKERFSLILESASTNQTSMYLCASSSSGQGIYEQYFGPGTRLTVT.

CDR3 loop: CASSYSIGGEQFF. DNA for the CDR3: TGTGCCAGCAGTTACTCGATCGGGGGCGAGCAGTTCTTC. The chain joins TRBV6-5 to TRBJ2-1; D assignment may be TRBD1 or TRBD2 (6 bases each). The V and J ends lost 0 bases and 10 bases respectively, with 10 bases between them. The CDR3 runs to 13 residues. The germline V gene encodes CDR1 MNHEY and CDR2 SVGAGI.

There are a few counts of this clonotype. The gene calls are TRBV20-1 and TRBJ2-1; 9 bases fit TRBD1. Germline CDR1 reads DFQATT; CDR2 reads SNEGSKA (reference sequence). The CDR3 covers 14 residues. Trimming took 6 bases from V and 6 from J; bases not matched to a gene: 9. The CDR3 DNA sequence: TGCAGTGCCCACTCCGGACAGGGGATCAATGAGCAGTTCTTC. This gives the protein CSAHSGQGINEQFF.

The table lists this clonotype with a few counts. The V and J genes are TRBV20-1 and TRBJ2-7; D is unresolved. This CDR3 spans 14 amino acids. V dropped 1 base and J dropped 4 bases, with 14 bases sitting between them. Germline CDR1 reads DFQATT; CDR2 reads SNEGSKA (reference sequence). Written as DNA, the CDR3 is TGCAGTGCTAGAGTCTTAAGTGCCGGGTACGAGCAGTACTTC. This translates into CSARVLSAGYEQYF.

This clonotype was found a few times. The chain's CDR3 is CASSSTGNANYGYTF. DNA of the CDR3: TGTGCCAGCAGCTCGACAGGGAACGCTAACTATGGCTACACCTTC. The chain is built from TRBV7-2 and TRBJ1-2; 7 nucleotides align to TRBD1. The length of the CDR3 is 15 residues. CDR1 is SGHTA, CDR2 FQGNSA, per germline. J gave up 0 bases and V 4 bases, and 5 bases lay outside the gene matches.